Listed below are T cell receptor beta chains from one sample, sequenced in a study of blood T cell repertoires in COVID-19. TCRdb's copy holds only in-frame clones and misses some; the assay was immunoSEQ multiplex PCR. The sample lists 150,000 to 180,000 clones, about 86% occurring once. The sample taken for sequencing was peripheral blood. The receptors were sampled from a woman aged 55-70 years with acute or convalescent COVID-19. CDR3s include the opening cysteine and the closing phenylalanine or tryptophan. A D gene is named only where the DNA matches it firmly. Size tells how often a clone was seen (once, few, many) or the class of an expanded clone, and some rows leave it out.

clone_size	d_call	j_call	v_call	cdr3_aa	cdr3_nt
.	TRBD1	TRBJ1-1	TRBV29-1	CSASSDRVNTEAFF	TGCAGCGCCTCCTCGGACAGGGTCAACACTGAAGCTTTCTTT
.	TRBD1	TRBJ2-2	TRBV11-3	CASSNRPGQGPGELFF	TGTGCCAGCAGCAACCGACCGGGACAGGGTCCCGGGGAGCTGTTTTTT
.	.	TRBJ1-2	TRBV25-1	CASSEVIGGVNYGYTF	TGTGCCAGCAGTGAAGTTATCGGGGGTGTTAACTATGGCTACACCTTC
.	TRBD2	TRBJ2-5	TRBV19	CASTPIGTSGQETQYF	TGTGCCAGTACCCCGATCGGGACTAGCGGCCAAGAGACCCAGTACTTC
.	.	TRBJ1-6	TRBV30	CAWRWTGQYYNSPLHF	TGTGCCTGGAGGTGGACCGGACAGTACTATAATTCACCCCTCCACTTT
.	.	TRBJ2-1	TRBV4-2	CASSQGGSGAIFGHEQFF	TGTGCCAGCAGCCAAGGCGGATCAGGGGCGATTTTTGGGCATGAGCAGTTCTTC
.	TRBD1	TRBJ1-6	TRBV5-1	CASSLGSGGLSPLHF	TGCGCCAGCAGCTTGGGGTCAGGGGGCCTTTCACCCCTCCACTTT
.	.	TRBJ1-5	TRBV10-2	CASSEIRDQPQHF	TGCGCCAGCAGTGAGATCAGGGATCAGCCCCAGCATTTT
.	.	TRBJ1-5	TRBV6-6	CASSNRVLQPQHF	TGTGCCAGCAGCAACAGGGTTTTGCAGCCCCAGCATTTT
.	TRBD1	TRBJ2-6	TRBV29-1	CSVGLVQGVGANVLTF	TGCAGCGTCGGACTTGTACAGGGGGTTGGGGCCAACGTCCTGACTTTC
.	.	TRBJ2-5	TRBV24-1	CATSDPARGGETQYF	TGTGCCACCAGTGATCCCGCGCGGGGCGGAGAGACCCAGTACTTC
.	TRBD2	TRBJ2-3	TRBV5-1	CASSLGGAGGADTQYF	TGCGCCAGCAGCTTGGGCGGAGCGGGGGGGGCAGATACGCAGTATTTT
.	.	TRBJ2-1	TRBV6-5	CASSRTRSTHNEQFF	TGTGCCAGCAGCCGAACTAGATCGACCCACAATGAGCAGTTCTTC
.	TRBD2	TRBJ2-7	TRBV3-1/TRBV3-2	CASSQDVLAGSYEQYF	TGTGCCAGCAGCCAAGATGTACTAGCGGGCTCCTACGAGCAGTACTTC
once	TRBD1	TRBJ1-2	TRBV7-9	CASSSGQENYGYTF	TGTGCCAGCAGCTCCGGACAGGAGAACTATGGCTACACCTTC
.	TRBD1	TRBJ1-2	TRBV9	CASTSRGGAMRDYGYTF	TGTGCCAGCACCTCACGAGGGGGCGCGATGAGGGACTATGGCTACACCTTC
.	TRBD1	TRBJ1-1	TRBV6-6	CASNDRGGDEAFF	TGTGCCAGCAACGACAGGGGAGGGGATGAAGCTTTCTTT
.	TRBD1	TRBJ1-3	TRBV5-1	CASSLQYWTGGSGNTIYF	TGCGCCAGCAGCTTGCAGTACTGGACAGGGGGCTCCGGAAACACCATATATTTT
.	.	TRBJ2-7	TRBV3-1/TRBV3-2	CASSQSNIGRGKTYEQYF	TGTGCCAGCAGCCAGTCAAACATTGGGCGGGGAAAAACCTACGAGCAGTACTTC
once	TRBD1	TRBJ1-1	TRBV3-1/TRBV3-2	CASSRQGAGAFF	TGTGCCAGCAGCCGACAGGGGGCCGGTGCTTTCTTT
.	TRBD2	TRBJ2-1	TRBV10-3	CAISEVLGSGESYNEQFF	TGTGCCATCAGTGAGGTTTTGGGGAGCGGGGAATCTTACAATGAGCAGTTCTTC
.	.	TRBJ1-2	TRBV29-1	CSVGGPSRTVIGYGYTF	TGCAGCGTTGGTGGCCCCTCAAGGACAGTAATTGGCTATGGCTACACCTTC
.	.	TRBJ2-3	TRBV19	CASTDEVASADTQYF	TGTGCCAGTACAGACGAGGTCGCGAGCGCAGATACGCAGTATTTT
.	TRBD1	TRBJ1-1	TRBV18	CASSLEQGANREAFF	TGTGCCAGCTCACTAGAACAGGGGGCGAATCGGGAAGCTTTCTTT
.	TRBD1	TRBJ2-7	TRBV11-2	CASRHSGTGKSYEQYF	TGTGCCAGCAGACATTCCGGGACAGGAAAATCCTACGAGCAGTACTTC
.	.	TRBJ1-1	TRBV7-9	CASSPQDNTEAFF	TGTGCCAGCAGCCCCCAGGATAACACTGAAGCTTTCTTT
few	TRBD1	TRBJ2-2	TRBV7-2	CASSLFPGQGGTGELFF	TGTGCCAGCAGCTTATTTCCGGGACAGGGCGGCACCGGGGAGCTGTTTTTT
once	.	TRBJ2-3	TRBV5-5	CASSLEGARDTQYF	TGTGCCAGCAGCTTGGAAGGGGCCAGGGATACGCAGTATTTT
.	.	TRBJ1-1	TRBV30	CAWIAGWSTEAFF	TGTGCCTGGATCGCAGGGTGGAGCACTGAAGCTTTCTTT
.	TRBD1	TRBJ1-1	TRBV28	CASSPPPGQGYTEAFF	TGTGCCAGCAGTCCCCCCCCGGGACAGGGTTACACTGAAGCTTTCTTT
.	.	TRBJ1-2	TRBV12-3/TRBV12-4	CASGPGGSGYTF	TGTGCCAGCGGACCGGGAGGGAGTGGCTACACCTTC
few	TRBD2	TRBJ2-1	TRBV7-6	CASSSPRGGNEQFF	TGTGCCAGCAGCTCCCCCCGGGGGGGCAATGAGCAGTTCTTC
.	.	TRBJ1-1	TRBV11-2	CASSAIGLRDLRTEAFF	TGTGCCAGCAGCGCGATTGGACTCCGGGATCTTAGAACTGAAGCTTTCTTT
.	.	TRBJ2-2	TRBV3-1/TRBV3-2	CASSHGENTGELFF	TGTGCCAGCAGCCACGGGGAGAACACCGGGGAGCTGTTTTTT
.	.	TRBJ2-3	TRBV5-1	CASSLTPTDTQYF	TGCGCCAGCAGCTTAACACCAACAGATACGCAGTATTTT
.	.	TRBJ1-2	TRBV19	CASSIARESGYTF	TGTGCCAGTAGTATCGCCAGGGAAAGTGGCTACACCTTC
.	TRBD1	TRBJ1-1	TRBV19	CASNRGQNTEAFF	TGTGCCAGTAACAGGGGTCAAAACACTGAAGCTTTCTTT
.	TRBD1	TRBJ1-2	TRBV10-3	CATGTGGNNGYTF	TGTGCCACTGGGACAGGGGGAAATAATGGCTACACCTTC
.	.	TRBJ2-7	TRBV21-1	CASSKRRTGGPCEQYF	TGTGCCAGCAGCAAGAGGCGGACAGGGGGCCCTTGTGAGCAGTACTTC
.	.	TRBJ2-3	TRBV18	CASSPGGGDTQYF	TGTGCCAGCTCACCAGGGGGAGGAGATACGCAGTATTTT
.	.	TRBJ1-2	TRBV30	CACGGAWGYTF	TGTGCCTGTGGGGGGGCATGGGGCTACACCTTC
.	.	TRBJ1-4	TRBV12-5	CASGSEQGREEKLFF	TGTGCTAGTGGTTCAGAACAGGGCCGAGAGGAAAAACTGTTTTTT
once	.	TRBJ1-6	TRBV27	CASSFRRPYNSPLHF	TGTGCCAGCAGTTTCAGGAGGCCCTATAATTCACCCCTCCACTTT
.	.	TRBJ2-3	TRBV7-9	CASSFAGSDTQYF	TGTGCCAGCAGCTTCGCGGGTTCAGATACGCAGTATTTT
.	TRBD2	TRBJ2-1	TRBV11-1	CASSLGLGTSGGEQFF	TGTGCCAGCAGCTTAGGCCTCGGGACTAGCGGGGGAGAGCAGTTCTTC
.	.	TRBJ1-4	TRBV15	CATSRDQFQGPGEKLFF	TGTGCCACCAGCAGAGATCAGTTCCAGGGGCCAGGGGAAAAACTGTTTTTT
.	TRBD1	TRBJ1-2	TRBV28	CASSLGQGARGYTF	TGTGCCAGCAGTTTGGGACAGGGGGCTCGGGGCTACACCTTC
.	TRBD2	TRBJ2-3	TRBV6-4	CASRASGDTQYF	TGTGCCAGCAGGGCTAGCGGGGATACGCAGTATTTT
.	.	TRBJ1-3	TRBV9	CASSVAGISGNTIYF	TGTGCCAGCAGCGTAGCAGGGATCTCTGGAAACACCATATATTTT
.	.	TRBJ2-1	TRBV19	CASRQGGTYNEQFF	TGTGCCAGTAGACAGGGAGGGACCTACAATGAGCAGTTCTTC
.	TRBD1	TRBJ1-5	TRBV28	CASSPRGQGAGQPQHF	TGTGCCAGCAGTCCTCGGGGACAGGGGGCGGGTCAGCCCCAGCATTTT
.	TRBD2	TRBJ2-2	TRBV15	CATSRSGTSGGKRTGELFF	TGTGCCACCAGCCGGTCCGGGACTAGCGGGGGTAAACGGACCGGGGAGCTGTTTTTT
.	.	TRBJ1-5	TRBV3-1/TRBV3-2	CASRQGNQPQHF	TGTGCCAGCAGGCAGGGCAATCAGCCCCAGCATTTT